The present T cell receptor beta chain was sequenced within a study of T-cell reconstitution after alpha-beta-depleted transplantation in children. This clonotype turned up a few times. As it was prepared, the TCRbeta library received unique molecular identifiers. Each CDR3 protein is one row after TCRdb ran MiXCR on the PCR reads. The data contain about 360,000 distinct CDR3 sequences, 13% of them singletons. This CDR3 contains 14 residues. Germline-derived CDR1 and CDR2 are DFQATT and SNEGSKA (reference sequence). The germline V and J ends were trimmed by 0 bases and 4 bases, with 12 bases remaining between them.

The sequence derives from a human donor who donated a stem cell graft to a child with Fanconi anemia. The sample was PBMCs, taken from the stem cell graft. The chain carries TRBV20-1 and TRBJ1-2; D not resolved. CDR3 amino acids: CSAREPSILYGYTF. In nucleotides, the CDR3 is TGCAGTGCTAGAGAACCCAGTATCCTCTATGGCTACACCTTC.